This T cell receptor beta chain was profiled in a study of T cell responses to AZD1222 COVID-19 vaccine. As for the study in general: Recipients boosted at about 4 weeks or about 12 weeks are pooled. General study points: Spike was spanned by vaccine-associated CD4 TCRs, which were dominant at 160-218 and 743-854.

A remark on this clone: Its antigen remains unknown.

This CDR3 has 16 amino acids. V was shortened by 4 bases and J by 1 base, with 16 bases between the two germline ends. Germline CDR1 reads SEHNR; CDR2 reads FQNEAQ (reference sequence). The data were produced by immunoSEQ multiplex PCR, yet TCRdb's version contains in-frame clones alone and is incomplete. This table holds around 130,000 clones, about 82% found once. The V call is TRBV7-9, the J call TRBJ1-1; no firm D call. The TCR comes from an adult in good health. The sequenced sample was peripheral blood, obtained on day 0 of AZD1222 vaccination. The CDR3: CASSSPWRQKNTEAFF. In DNA, the CDR3 is TGTGCCAGCAGCTCACCCTGGCGGCAAAAGAACACTGAAGCTTTCTTT.